The present TCR beta chain was sequenced within a study of CD8+ T cells in alopecia areata. Study in general: Patients took tofacitinib for 6 to 18 months, followed by 6 drug-free months. By percentage of affected scalp area, the severity of treated patients was scored.

Findings and caveats of the study: The study found TCR sharing across patients less clear than in mice, possibly for HLA reasons. For lesional scalp, especially alopecia totalis/universalis, clonality was higher than in normal scalp.

Of note for this clone: Its antigen is unidentified.

Treatment of the sample: oral pan-JAK inhibitor, 5-10 mg twice daily. cDNA prepared by RNA extraction and subsequent reverse transcription served as the template for sequencing. The data were produced by immunoSEQ multiplex PCR, yet TCRdb's version contains in-frame clones alone and is incomplete. The sample holds about 42,000 clones, about three fifths seen once. This CDR3 spans 9 amino acids. The V and J ends lost 1 base and 9 bases respectively, with 0 bases between them. From germline, CDR1 is LGHNT and CDR2 FRNRAP. The receptor was isolated from a human donor with alopecia areata. V usage is TRBV12-5 and J usage is TRBJ1-1; D gene uncertain. The sample here was CD8+ T cells sorted from blood, taken at week 4, from a patient treated with tofacitinib. The CDR3: CASGLEAFF. The DNA for the CDR3 is TGTGCTAGTGGTTTGGAAGCTTTCTTT.